Presented here are 24 T cell receptor beta chains from one specimen sequenced in a study of blood T cell repertoires in COVID-19 (dated by TCRdb to the early 2020s). Library preparation used the immunoSEQ multiplex PCR assay. TCRdb's version of the immuneACCESS table is confined to in-frame rearrangements and falls short of the full clone set. An unresolved V gene accounts for under half of the shortfall where checked; the remainder is of unknown origin. The sample data list 150,000 to 200,000 clones, and about 83% of these were observed just once. The top ten clones comprise more than 7.5% of the sample. Input material: PBMCs or T cells enriched from blood (not recorded which). These TCRs come from a woman in her twenties or thirties who had recovered from COVID-19.

As DNA, the CDR3 is TGTGCCAGCAGCTTATCAAGCGGGAGGGTTCATACGCAGTATTTT. The encoded protein is CASSLSSGRVHTQYF. The chain carries TRBV7-9 and TRBJ2-3; 10 nucleotides align to TRBD2. The germline V gene encodes CDR1 SEHNR and CDR2 FQNEAQ (reference sequence). CDR3 length equals 15 residues. V lost 2 bases to trimming and J lost 7 bases; unmatched junction nucleotides: 6.

This clone was seen once. The chain recombines TRBV7-9 with TRBJ2-1; D perhaps matches TRBD2 (6 bases). CDR3 length: 15 amino acids. The V end lost 5 bases, the J end lost 9 bases, and 20 bases lay between the germline ends. CDR1 is SEHNR, CDR2 FQNEAQ, per germline (reference sequence). CDR3 amino acids: CASSHVDKLGGEQFF. In DNA, the CDR3 is TGTGCCAGCAGCCACGTGGACAAGTTGGGGGGTGAGCAGTTCTTC.

This clone was recorded a few times. The rearrangement uses TRBV9 and TRBJ2-2; 11 bases are a match to TRBD2. Trimming removed 3 bases from V and 0 bases from J; junction bases left unmatched: 4. Germline-derived CDR1 and CDR2 are SGDLS and YYNGEE. This CDR3 has 17 amino acids. This chain's CDR3 is CASSAGTSGTNTGELFF. In DNA, the CDR3 is TGTGCCAGCAGCGCCGGGACTAGCGGTACGAACACCGGGGAGCTGTTTTTT. Looking up the rest from reference TRBV9 and TRBJ2-2 gives the full variable domain: DSGVTQTPKHLITATGQRVTLRCSPRSGDLSVYWYQQSLDQGLQFLIQYYNGEERAKGNILERFSAQQFPDLHSELNLSSLELGDSALYFCASSAGTSGTNTGELFFGEGSRLTVL.

The chain links TRBV18 to TRBJ2-3; possible D gene TRBD1, 5 bases. V was clipped by 3 bases and J by 2 bases, with 12 bases between them. The CDR3 loop spans 15 amino acids. The germline V gene encodes CDR1 KGHSH and CDR2 LQKENI. The CDR3 spells CASSPSTGNTDTQYF. CDR3 DNA: TGTGCCAGCTCACCCTCCACAGGAAACACAGATACGCAGTATTTT.

J is TRBJ2-1 and V is TRBV29-1; D gene uncertain. This CDR3 is built from 16 residues. The V end lost 2 bases, the J end lost 7 bases, and 21 bases lay between the germline ends. CDR1 and CDR2 from the germline V gene are SQVTM and ANQGSEA. The CDR3 DNA follows: TGCAGCGTTGAAAGGTCGTACTATACGAGTATAAATGAGCAGTTCTTC. It encodes CSVERSYYTSINEQFF.

V usage is TRBV20-1 and J usage is TRBJ2-3; no clear D. CDR3 size: 11 residues. V lost 6 bases, J lost 4 bases, and 8 bases lay in between. Germline CDR1 is DFQATT and CDR2 is SNEGSKA (reference sequence). The CDR3 spells CSASPADTQYF. For the CDR3, the DNA is TGCAGTGCGAGCCCCGCAGATACGCAGTATTTT.

V gene TRBV19 combines with J gene TRBJ2-2; the match to TRBD1 covers 8 bases. The J segment lost 5 bases and the V segment lost 7 bases, leaving 3 bases of the junction unmatched. CDR1 is LNHDA, CDR2 SQIVND, per germline (reference sequence). The CDR3 totals 13 residues. The chain's CDR3 is CASIDRGTGELFF. CDR3 sequence (DNA): TGTGCCAGTATCGACAGGGGTACCGGGGAGCTGTTTTTT.

J is TRBJ1-1 and V is TRBV28, with 8 bases lining up with TRBD1. This CDR3 spans 15 amino acids. Trimming removed 1 base from V and 2 bases from J; junction bases left unmatched: 3. Germline lookup yields CDR1 MDHEN and CDR2 SYDVKM. The CDR3 DNA reads as TGTGCCAGCAGTTTATACACAGGGGGAAACACTGAAGCTTTCTTT. Residues: CASSLYTGGNTEAFF.

The chain has TRBV9 and TRBJ1-1; the D is unclear. V lost 3 bases to trimming and J lost 2 bases, with 14 bases between them. The germline V gene encodes CDR1 SGDLS and CDR2 YYNGEE. CDR3 length equals 15 residues. CDR3 DNA: TGTGCCAGCAGCGGCGACACCTATGGTAACACTGAAGCTTTCTTT. This sequence encodes CASSGDTYGNTEAFF.

Points on this clone: One junction end does not reproduce the germline sequence, and a read error may be involved. The chain combines TRBV11-3 with TRBJ2-5; maybe TRBD1 (5 bases). The CDR3 has 15 amino acids. Looked up from germline, CDR1 is SGHNT and CDR2 is YENEEA. The CDR3 nucleotides are TGTGCCAGCAGCTCCCAGGGTGGGGCAAGAGAGGCCCAGTACTTC. This encodes CASSSQGGAREAQYF.

V usage is TRBV27 and J usage is TRBJ2-1; tentative D call: TRBD1 (6 bases). This CDR3 spans 11 amino acids. Germline V CDR1 and CDR2: MNHEY, SMNVEV (reference sequence). Trimming took off 6 bases at V and 7 bases at J, with 7 bases between the two ends. The CDR3 spells CASSGTNEQFF. The CDR3, as DNA: TGTGCCAGCAGCGGGACAAATGAGCAGTTCTTC.

This clone was found a few times. This chain uses TRBV3-1 (or the pseudogene TRBV3-2) with TRBJ1-1; TRBD1 matches at 8 bases. CDR3 length: 15 residues. The junction had 5 bases not matched to a gene; V was cut back by 1 base and J by 4 bases. In germline, CDR1 is LGHDT, CDR2 YNNKEL (reference sequence). The CDR3 region has the DNA TGTGCCAGCAGCCAAGTCGGACAGGGCGGCACTGAAGCTTTCTTT. This translates into CASSQVGQGGTEAFF.

The rearrangement links TRBV28 to TRBJ1-5; TRBD1 might be the D (5 bases). Per the germline V gene, CDR1 is MDHEN and CDR2 is SYDVKM. V was pared by 5 bases and J by 6 bases, with 14 bases between. The CDR3 runs 14 residues. The CDR3 DNA follows: TGTGCCAGCAGTCCGTCAGGGTTAGGTCAGCCCCAGCATTTT. Translated: CASSPSGLGQPQHF.

The rearrangement joins TRBV7-2 to TRBJ2-7; TRBD2 matches 8 bases. The CDR3 consists of 14 residues. Germline values: CDR1 SGHTA, CDR2 FQGNSA. Germline trimming cut 2 bases from V and 1 base from J; bases unmatched to any gene: 1. DNA of the CDR3: TGTGCCAGCAGCTTAATAGCGGGGTCCTACGAGCAGTACTTC. It is translated as CASSLIAGSYEQYF.

This sequence joins TRBV18 and TRBJ1-6, with 9 bases matching TRBD1. The CDR3 loop spans 15 amino acids. V shed 5 bases, J shed 6 bases, and the junction held 5 bases outside the gene matches. The germline CDR1 and CDR2 sequences are KGHSH and LQKENI. This CDR3 is CASSSADRGNSPLHF. DNA of the CDR3: TGTGCCAGCTCATCCGCGGACAGGGGTAATTCACCCCTCCACTTT. Combining the CDR3 with reference TRBV18 and TRBJ1-6 gives the whole variable domain NAGVMQNPRHLVRRRGQEARLRCSPMKGHSHVYWYRQLPEEGLKFMVYLQKENIIDESGMPKERFSAEFPKEGPSILRIQQVVRGDSAAYFCASSSADRGNSPLHFGNGTRLTVT.

V is TRBV10-3 and J is TRBJ1-6; D gene unclear. The CDR3 runs to 17 residues. Germline assignment: CDR1 ENHRY and CDR2 SYGVKD. Trimming left V 6 bases short and J 0 bases short, with 15 bases between. CDR3 in amino acids: CAISRRLESSYNSPLHF. CDR3 bases: TGTGCCATCAGCAGACGATTGGAGAGCTCCTATAATTCACCCCTCCACTTT.

The chain is built from TRBV4-1 and TRBJ2-1; D may be TRBD1 (5 bases). The CDR3 has 16 amino acids. Trimming pared 3 bases from V and 3 bases from J, leaving 15 bases between. Germline CDR1 MGHRA, CDR2 YSYEKL. DNA of the CDR3: TGCGCCAGCAGCCACAAGGGGCAAAGCGTCTACAATGAGCAGTTCTTC. As protein: CASSHKGQSVYNEQFF.

The chain has TRBV4-1 and TRBJ1-2; no definite D call. The CDR3 runs 15 residues. The germline V and J ends were trimmed by 2 bases and 3 bases, with 13 bases remaining between them. Germline lookup yields CDR1 MGHRA and CDR2 YSYEKL. The chain's CDR3 is CASSQLSRGYYGYTF. The CDR3 region has the DNA TGCGCCAGCAGCCAATTATCCCGGGGATACTATGGCTACACCTTC.

The J gene is TRBJ1-6, the V gene TRBV28, with D hard to call. Germline V lookup: CDR1 MDHEN, CDR2 SYDVKM. The CDR3 has 12 residues. Deletions cut 2 bases from V and 8 bases from J, with 4 bases between. The CDR3 DNA is TGTGCCAGCAGTTTACTATATTCACCCCTCCACTTT. It is translated as CASSLLYSPLHF.

The chain is built from TRBV15 and TRBJ2-7; tentatively, D is TRBD1 (5 bases). The CDR3 has 15 amino acids. Trimming removed 0 bases at V and 5 bases at J, with 14 bases between. Germline loops: CDR1 LNHNV, CDR2 YYDKDF (reference sequence). CDR3 region: CATSREQASRDEQYF. Written as DNA, the CDR3 is TGTGCCACCAGCAGAGAACAGGCGTCTAGGGACGAGCAGTACTTC.

The sample holds one count of this clone. The chain joins TRBV3-1 (or the pseudogene TRBV3-2) to TRBJ2-7; TRBD2 aligns across 9 bases. J lost 4 bases, V lost 4 bases, and 8 bases had no gene match. The CDR3 spans 15 residues. The germline V gene encodes CDR1 LGHDT and CDR2 YNNKEL (reference sequence). This CDR3 is CASSLTAGGGYEQYF. CDR3 nucleotide sequence: TGTGCCAGCAGCCTCACAGCGGGAGGAGGGTACGAGCAGTACTTC.

The chain recombines TRBV10-3 with TRBJ2-7, with TRBD2 as a possible D gene (7 bases). V was shortened by 6 bases and J by 1 base, with 16 bases between the two germline ends. The CDR3 loop spans 15 amino acids. Per the germline V gene, CDR1 is ENHRY and CDR2 is SYGVKD. Here the CDR3 DNA reads TGTGCCATCAGAGGCTGGGGGGGCGGATCCTACGAGCAGTACTTC. Encoded protein: CAIRGWGGGSYEQYF.

In this sample, this clone turned up once. This chain joins TRBV28 and TRBJ2-7, with 13 bases fitting TRBD2. The germline V gene encodes CDR1 MDHEN and CDR2 SYDVKM. This CDR3 comprises 16 residues. Trimming took 5 bases from V and 2 from J; bases not matched to a gene: 6. CDR3 amino acids: CASSLTGLAGTYEQYF. The DNA for the CDR3 is TGTGCCAGCAGTCTTACGGGACTAGCGGGAACCTACGAGCAGTACTTC.

The chain couples TRBV11-2 to TRBJ1-4, with TRBD1 identical over 9 bases. Unmatched junction bases numbered 5, after V lost 5 bases and J lost 7 bases. The CDR3 has 14 residues. In germline, CDR1 is SGHAT, CDR2 FQNNGV. CDR3 loop: CASSPGTGSEKLFF. CDR3 bases: TGTGCCAGCAGCCCCGGGACAGGGAGTGAAAAACTGTTTTTT.